One and the same sample provided the 27 T cell receptor beta chains below, sequenced in a study of blood T cell repertoires in COVID-19. The table came from immunoSEQ multiplex PCR; TCRdb's copy has only in-frame clones and leaves some out. The sample has hundreds of thousands of clones; 87% are singletons. The sequenced material came from PBMCs or T cells enriched from blood (not recorded which). These receptors originate from a woman aged 25 to 45 with acute COVID-19.

This chain connects TRBV28 to TRBJ2-1, with a weak D call TRBD2 (5 bases). The CDR3 sequence is 12 residues long. Germline V lookup: CDR1 MDHEN, CDR2 SYDVKM. The V end lost 5 bases, the J end lost 12 bases, and 14 bases lay between the germline ends. Here the CDR3 DNA reads TGTGCCAGCAGTCCCGGACTCTTACGGCAGTTCTTC. It is translated as CASSPGLLRQFF.

The V call is TRBV3-1 (or the pseudogene TRBV3-2), the J call TRBJ2-1, with 8 nucleotides matching TRBD1. This CDR3 contains 16 residues. V was pared by 5 bases and J by 3 bases, with 9 bases of the junction left unmatched. Germline CDR1 reads LGHDT; CDR2 reads YNNKEL (reference sequence). The CDR3 region has the DNA TGTGCCAGCAGCACCCGGGACAGGCTTCTCTACAATGAGCAGTTCTTC. Translated: CASSTRDRLLYNEQFF.

The rearrangement joins TRBV19 to TRBJ1-3; 7 bases map to TRBD1. CDR1 is LNHDA, CDR2 SQIVND, per germline (reference sequence). This CDR3 contains 15 residues. Trimming took 2 bases from V and 2 from J; bases not matched to a gene: 3. As DNA, the CDR3 is TGTGCCAGTAGTATATCCGACAGGGCTGGAAACACCATATATTTT. It translates to CASSISDRAGNTIYF.

V usage is TRBV3-1 (or the pseudogene TRBV3-2) and J usage is TRBJ2-7; 7 nucleotides line up with TRBD2. Germline loops: CDR1 LGHDT, CDR2 YNNKEL (reference sequence). V shed 0 bases and J 1 base; nucleotides not matched to a gene: 6. The CDR3 spans 16 residues. Written as DNA, the CDR3 is TGTGCCAGCAGCCAAGAAGGGGCTAGCGGTTCCTACGAGCAGTACTTC. It specifies CASSQEGASGSYEQYF.

This clone was seen more than once but under ten times. This chain links TRBV30 with TRBJ1-2, with D perhaps TRBD1 (5 bases). Deletions cut 8 bases from V and 6 bases from J, with 13 bases between. The germline V gene encodes CDR1 GTSNPN and CDR2 SVGIG (reference sequence). The CDR3 consists of 11 residues. The CDR3 DNA reads as TGTGCCGGGGGACGTTCGGATGGCTACACCTTC. This gives the protein CAGGRSDGYTF.

The chain recombines TRBV3-1 (or the pseudogene TRBV3-2) with TRBJ1-1; D is unclear. V was shortened by 2 bases and J by 0 bases, with 10 bases between the two germline ends. CDR3 length equals 15 residues. CDR1 and CDR2 (germline): LGHDT, YNNKEL (reference sequence). The CDR3 region is CASSQSGGMNTEAFF. The CDR3 coding sequence is TGTGCCAGCAGCCAATCCGGAGGGATGAACACTGAAGCTTTCTTT.

The CDR3 spells CASSKRGKGNTEAFF. The DNA of the CDR3 is TGTGCCAGCAGCAAAAGGGGCAAGGGGAACACTGAAGCTTTCTTT. This chain connects TRBV21-1 to TRBJ1-1; TRBD1 is the table's D call and was not checked against the DNA. TRBV21-1 is described as a pseudogene. This CDR3 has 15 residues.

The sample holds one count of this clone. This sequence joins TRBV7-9 and TRBJ2-5; maybe TRBD1 (6 bases). The CDR3 has 17 amino acids. V lost 1 base and J 0 bases, leaving 15 bases between the germline ends. Germline V lookup: CDR1 SEHNR, CDR2 FQNEAQ (reference sequence). CDR3 residues: CASSLEWYRVDQETQYF. The CDR3 DNA follows: TGTGCCAGCAGCTTAGAGTGGTACAGGGTTGACCAAGAGACCCAGTACTTC.

The chain's CDR3 is CASSPGQLGNSPLHF. As DNA, the CDR3 is TGTGCCAGCAGCCCCGGACAGCTCGGCAATTCACCCCTCCACTTT. The chain joins TRBV7-2 to TRBJ1-6; possibly TRBD1 for D (6 bases). Germline V gives CDR1 SGHTA, CDR2 FQGNSA. Trimming took 5 bases from V and 7 from J, leaving 15 bases between them. The CDR3 sequence is 15 residues long.

The genes are TRBV11-2 and TRBJ2-3; TRBD2 matches 8 bases. J lost 6 bases, V lost 5 bases, and 16 bases had no gene match. This CDR3 is 17 amino acids long. Germline V lookup: CDR1 SGHAT, CDR2 FQNNGV. The CDR3 nucleotides read TGTGCCAGCAGCAAAGACTATTGGGCGGGAGGCCCGGATACGCAGTATTTT. It encodes CASSKDYWAGGPDTQYF.

This clone was found a few times. The chain is built from TRBV2 and TRBJ1-4, with D possibly matching TRBD1 (6 bases). V was shortened by 5 bases and J by 0 bases, with 13 bases between the two germline ends. Looked up from germline, CDR1 is SNHLY and CDR2 is FYNNEI. CDR3 length: 16 amino acids. The CDR3 DNA follows: TGTGCCAGCAGTTCGGGACAAGTTGCAACTAATGAAAAACTGTTTTTT. It specifies CASSSGQVATNEKLFF.

J is TRBJ2-5 and V is TRBV6-6; 8 bases map to TRBD2. Trimming removed 6 bases from V and 0 bases from J; junction bases left unmatched: 9. The CDR3 consists of 16 residues. The germline gives CDR1 MNHNY, CDR2 SVGAGI (reference sequence). CDR3 in amino acids: CASRRGVAGHQETQYF. CDR3 in DNA: TGTGCCAGCAGACGCGGGGTAGCGGGGCACCAAGAGACCCAGTACTTC.

The chain is built from TRBV3-1 (or the pseudogene TRBV3-2) and TRBJ1-2, with a possible D match to TRBD1 (5 bases). The germline gives CDR1 LGHDT, CDR2 YNNKEL (reference sequence). The CDR3 has 15 amino acids. V was pared by 0 bases and J by 6 bases, with 14 bases between. CDR3 bases: TGTGCCAGCAGCCAAGATTCCCAGGGATTCGATGGCTACACCTTC. Amino acid sequence: CASSQDSQGFDGYTF.

The chain has TRBV7-9 and TRBJ1-6; 8 bases match TRBD1. V was pared by 3 bases and J by 10 bases, with 5 bases of the junction left unmatched. This CDR3 has 14 residues. The germline gives CDR1 SEHNR, CDR2 FQNEAQ (reference sequence). This CDR3 reads CASSFGQGGSPLHF. DNA of the CDR3: TGTGCCAGCAGCTTCGGACAGGGAGGATCACCCCTCCACTTT.

This chain links TRBV3-1 (or the pseudogene TRBV3-2) with TRBJ2-7; D is perhaps TRBD2 (5 bases). This CDR3 comprises 16 residues. V shed 4 bases and J shed 0 bases, with 16 bases lying between them. CDR1 is LGHDT and CDR2 is YNNKEL in the germline V gene (reference sequence). CDR3 region: CASSPLPGSLSYEQYF. In DNA form, the CDR3 reads TGTGCCAGCAGCCCTCTCCCGGGGTCCCTCTCCTACGAGCAGTACTTC.

DNA for the CDR3: TGTGCCAGCAGTCGAACTGCAGGGCCCTCTGATAATTCACCCCTCCACTTT. Protein sequence: CASSRTAGPSDNSPLHF. V usage is TRBV7-9 and J usage is TRBJ1-6; TRBD1 is a possible D gene (5 bases). This CDR3 has 17 residues. Between the trimmed V and J ends, which lost 6 bases and 5 bases, there was a span of 20 bases. From germline, CDR1 is SEHNR and CDR2 FQNEAQ (reference sequence). The full variable domain, rest sourced from reference TRBV7-9 and TRBJ1-6, is DTGVSQNPRHKITKRGQNVTFRCDPISEHNRLYWYRQTLGQGPEFLTYFQNEAQLEKSRLLSDRFSAERPKGSFSTLEIQRTEQGDSAMYLCASSRTAGPSDNSPLHFGNGTRLTVT.

This chain links TRBV13 with TRBJ2-7; possible D gene TRBD2, 5 bases. Looked up from germline, CDR1 is PRHDT and CDR2 is FYEKMQ (reference sequence). The V end lost 5 bases, the J end lost 3 bases, and 11 bases lay between the germline ends. This CDR3 is 13 amino acids long. CDR3 amino acids: CASSPSRGYEQYF. Here the CDR3 DNA reads TGTGCCAGCAGCCCTTCCCGGGGCTACGAGCAGTACTTC.

This rearrangement joins TRBV7-8 to TRBJ1-1; D might be TRBD1 (5 bases). Trimming cost V 2 bases and J 7 bases, with 14 bases left between them. This CDR3 spans 14 amino acids. Germline assignment: CDR1 SGHVS and CDR2 FQNEAQ. This CDR3 reads CASSLTTDSLEAFF. CDR3 DNA: TGTGCCAGCAGCTTAACGACAGATAGCCTTGAAGCTTTCTTT.

The gene calls are TRBV19 and TRBJ1-3; D is undetermined. The V end lost 8 bases, the J end lost 0 bases, and 14 bases lay between the germline ends. In germline, CDR1 is LNHDA, CDR2 SQIVND (reference sequence). This CDR3 has 15 amino acids. CDR3 sequence: CASHDISSSGNTIYF. The CDR3, as DNA: TGTGCCAGTCACGACATCTCCAGCTCTGGAAACACCATATATTTT.

This clone has ten or more counts. Other DNA sequences in the same sample also yield this CDR3. The gene calls are TRBV19 and TRBJ2-1; no reliable D call. Germline loops: CDR1 LNHDA, CDR2 SQIVND (reference sequence). With 6 bases removed from V and 2 bases from J, the gap between germline ends came to 5 bases. The CDR3 consists of 12 residues. CDR3 sequence reads: CASRGTYNEQFF. CDR3 sequence (DNA): TGTGCCAGTAGGGGCACCTACAATGAGCAGTTCTTC.

The J gene is TRBJ1-6, the V gene TRBV28; tentative D call: TRBD1 (5 bases). The V end lost 6 bases, the J end lost 6 bases, and 15 bases lay between the germline ends. The CDR3 covers 15 residues. From germline, CDR1 is MDHEN and CDR2 SYDVKM. CDR3 DNA sequence: TGTGCCAGCAGGGAAAACTACGGGGGTAATTCACCCCTCCACTTT. Amino acids: CASRENYGGNSPLHF.

The V call is TRBV5-1, the J call TRBJ2-2; 7 bases line up with TRBD1. Trimming took 2 bases from V and 4 from J; bases not matched to a gene: 5. The CDR3 consists of 15 residues. Germline lookup yields CDR1 SGHRS and CDR2 YFSETQ. This chain's CDR3 is CASSLTGVGTGELFF. The DNA for the CDR3 is TGCGCCAGCAGCTTAACAGGGGTAGGCACCGGGGAGCTGTTTTTT.

This clone was recorded only once. This rearrangement joins TRBV5-1 to TRBJ2-2, with 11 bases aligning to TRBD1. V shed 2 bases and J 6 bases; nucleotides not matched to a gene: 6. The CDR3 length is 16 residues. Germline V CDR1 and CDR2: SGHRS, YFSETQ. The CDR3 reads CASSFRWDRGSGELFF. CDR3 in DNA: TGCGCCAGCAGCTTTAGATGGGACAGGGGGTCCGGGGAGCTGTTTTTT.

The V gene is TRBV4-1, the J gene TRBJ2-1; D might be TRBD2 (7 bases). Germline loops: CDR1 MGHRA, CDR2 YSYEKL. Trimming took 0 bases from V and 6 from J, leaving 12 bases between them. This CDR3 is built from 15 residues. This CDR3 is CASSQERRGGNEQFF. CDR3 nucleotide sequence: TGCGCCAGCAGCCAAGAGCGGAGGGGGGGCAATGAGCAGTTCTTC.

This rearrangement joins TRBV27 to TRBJ2-7; 14 bases agree with TRBD2. CDR3 size: 17 residues. Germline assignment: CDR1 MNHEY and CDR2 SMNVEV (reference sequence). Trimming took 6 bases from V and 0 from J; bases not matched to a gene: 7. The CDR3 protein is CASRRPGLAGVSYEQYF. CDR3 sequence (DNA): TGTGCCAGCAGACGACCGGGACTAGCGGGGGTCTCCTACGAGCAGTACTTC.

The V call is TRBV5-6, the J call TRBJ2-2; 8 nucleotides align to TRBD1. Germline V gene lookup returns CDR1 SGHDT and CDR2 YYEEEE. Trimming took 4 bases from V and 6 from J; bases not matched to a gene: 5. The CDR3 has 14 residues. The CDR3, as DNA: TGTGCCAGCAGCCAGGGGGCGGTATCCGGGGAGCTGTTTTTT. This codes for CASSQGAVSGELFF.

V and J are TRBV5-1 and TRBJ2-1, with TRBD2 identical over 13 bases. The junction had 8 bases not matched to a gene; V was cut back by 4 bases and J by 4 bases. Germline assignment: CDR1 SGHRS and CDR2 YFSETQ. The CDR3 runs 17 residues. CDR3 residues: CASSLGLAGDTYNEQFF. The CDR3 DNA is TGCGCCAGCAGCCTCGGACTAGCGGGGGACACATACAATGAGCAGTTCTTC.